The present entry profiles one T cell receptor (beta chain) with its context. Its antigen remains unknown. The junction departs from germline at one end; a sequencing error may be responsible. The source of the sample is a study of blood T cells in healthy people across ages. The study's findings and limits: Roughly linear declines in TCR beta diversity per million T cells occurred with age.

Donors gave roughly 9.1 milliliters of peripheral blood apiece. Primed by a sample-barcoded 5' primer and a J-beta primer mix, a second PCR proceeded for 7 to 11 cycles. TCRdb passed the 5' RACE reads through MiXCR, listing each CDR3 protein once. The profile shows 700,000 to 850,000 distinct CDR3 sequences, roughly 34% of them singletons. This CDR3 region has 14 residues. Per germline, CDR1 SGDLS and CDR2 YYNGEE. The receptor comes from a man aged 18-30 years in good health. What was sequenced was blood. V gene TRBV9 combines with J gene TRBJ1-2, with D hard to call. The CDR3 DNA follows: TGTGCCGGCAGCCCTCCGAAAGGGAACTATGGCTACACCTTC. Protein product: CAGSPPKGNYGYTF.